What follows are 2 T cell receptor beta chains derived from one specimen sequenced in a study of blood T cell repertoires in COVID-19. Clones were sequenced by immunoSEQ multiplex PCR, and TCRdb holds only the in-frame ones, with some missing. The profile covers over 75,000 clones, with 65% to 85% appearing a single time and roughly a third taken by the ten largest. Material for sequencing was peripheral blood. Receptors were obtained from a woman older than 75 with active or convalescent COVID-19.

The genes are TRBV5-1 and TRBJ1-1; 9 nucleotides align to TRBD1. Unmatched junction bases numbered 5, after V lost 4 bases and J lost 4 bases. The CDR3 covers 14 residues. Germline V gene sequence: CDR1 SGHRS, CDR2 YFSETQ. The chain's CDR3 is CASSALTGGTEAFF. In nucleotides, the CDR3 is TGCGCCAGCAGCGCGTTGACAGGGGGCACTGAAGCTTTCTTT.

The chain joins TRBV5-4 to TRBJ2-7; 10 bases align to TRBD2. V gave up 3 bases and J gave up 2 bases; unmatched junction bases: 5. This CDR3 region has 15 residues. CDR1 SGHNT and CDR2 YYREEE come from the germline V gene (reference sequence). CDR3: CASSSGLAATYEQYF. CDR3 sequence (DNA): TGTGCCAGCAGCTCCGGACTAGCGGCTACCTACGAGCAGTACTTC.